The 16 T cell receptor beta chains presented below share a single source sample, sequenced in a study of T cells after yellow fever vaccination (dated by TCRdb to the late 2010s). Libraries were built with 5' RACE. Sequencing used an Illumina HiSeq 2500. TCRdb took the public reads, trimmed them with fastp at Q25, ran MiXCR for clone calling and kept in-frame beta chains. Merged by CDR3 protein, the rows form single entries marked with the most common genes and DNA. In this sample the table shows roughly 500,000 distinct CDR3 sequences, approximately 21% of which occur a single time. The ten largest clones add up to over 11% of the sample. The sample's treatment or condition label is to be understood as: live attenuated yellow fever vaccine strain. Source: PBMCs, taken 15 days after the yellow fever booster vaccination. All receptors come from a man aged 25 to 45 who received the YFV17D yellow fever vaccine.

This chain connects TRBV13 to TRBJ1-1, with D perhaps TRBD1 (6 bases). CDR3 size: 15 residues. The germline V and J ends were trimmed by 5 bases and 4 bases, with 17 bases remaining between them. Germline V lookup: CDR1 PRHDT, CDR2 FYEKMQ (reference sequence). Written as DNA, the CDR3 is TGTGCCAGCAGCATCCGGGGGGGCTATTCCACTGAAGCTTTCTTT. Residues: CASSIRGGYSTEAFF. The entire variable domain, with the rest obtained from reference TRBV13 and TRBJ1-1, is as follows: AAGVIQSPRHLIKEKRETATLKCYPIPRHDTVYWYQQGPGQDPQFLISFYEKMQSDKGSIPDRFSAQQFSDYHSELNMSSLELGDSALYFCASSIRGGYSTEAFFGQGTRLTVV.

The rearrangement links TRBV7-2 to TRBJ2-1; 8 bases line up with TRBD1. V was pared by 0 bases and J by 9 bases, with 7 bases of the junction left unmatched. CDR3 length: 15 residues. Germline V gene sequence: CDR1 SGHTA, CDR2 FQGNSA. CDR3 sequence reads: CASSLAPDRVAEQFF. The CDR3 DNA reads TGTGCCAGCAGCTTAGCCCCGGACAGGGTCGCTGAGCAGTTCTTC.

This clonotype has just a few counts. The V and J genes are TRBV20-1 and TRBJ2-7; D possibly corresponds to TRBD1 (6 bases). The ends were cut back, 4 bases at V and 2 bases at J, with 18 bases in the middle. This CDR3 is built from 15 residues. Germline V gene sequence: CDR1 DFQATT, CDR2 SNEGSKA (reference sequence). The CDR3 DNA sequence: TGCAGTGCTACGGCGACAGGACGGAGCCCCTACGAGCAGTACTTC. This gives the protein CSATATGRSPYEQYF.

This rearrangement joins TRBV6-5 to TRBJ2-7; 10 bases are a match to TRBD2. V shed 3 bases, J shed 6 bases, and the junction held 5 bases outside the gene matches. The length of the CDR3 is 14 residues. The germline CDR1 and CDR2 sequences are MNHEY and SVGAGI. CDR3 in amino acids: CASSYLAGVSEQYF. The CDR3 region has the DNA TGTGCCAGCAGTTATCTAGCGGGAGTCTCCGAGCAGTACTTC.

The chain employs TRBV7-6 and TRBJ2-2; D remains unclear. Germline V gene lookup returns CDR1 SGHVS and CDR2 FNYEAQ. CDR3 length: 16 residues. V was clipped by 0 bases and J by 6 bases, with 14 bases between them. DNA of the CDR3: TGTGCCAGCAGCTTAGCTGACTTAATTCGAGCCGGGGAGCTGTTTTTT. Translating it yields CASSLADLIRAGELFF.

This clonotype was observed a few times. This sequence joins TRBV5-1 and TRBJ2-3; 9 positions agree with TRBD2. J lost 4 bases, V lost 4 bases, and 16 bases had no gene match. CDR1 SGHRS and CDR2 YFSETQ come from the germline V gene. The CDR3 length is 18 residues. DNA for the CDR3: TGCGCCAGCAGCCTCCACGAAGCTTCTAGCGGGAACCCAGATACGCAGTATTTT. It codes for CASSLHEASSGNPDTQYF.

The CDR3 region has the DNA TGTGCCAGCAGTGAACCGGGCAGTAGAAATGAGCAGTTCTTC. Encoded protein: CASSEPGSRNEQFF. The chain has TRBV2 and TRBJ2-1, with D unclear. V gave up 2 bases and J gave up 7 bases, with 12 bases separating them. The CDR3 has 14 residues. Germline V gives CDR1 SNHLY, CDR2 FYNNEI.

The rearrangement uses TRBV7-9 and TRBJ2-7; possible D gene TRBD2, 5 bases. This CDR3 comprises 13 residues. V was trimmed by 6 bases and J by 3 bases, leaving 12 bases between them. Germline V lookup: CDR1 SEHNR, CDR2 FQNEAQ (reference sequence). CDR3 sequence (DNA): TGTGCCAGCAGTAAGATGGCGGGCTACGAGCAGTACTTC. This sequence encodes CASSKMAGYEQYF.

The chain joins TRBV6-2 or TRBV6-3 to TRBJ2-3; 9 nucleotides agree with TRBD2. The CDR3 covers 16 residues. In germline, CDR1 is MNHEY, CDR2 SVGEGT. The CDR3 is CGAPRGRALRGDTQYF. In nucleotides, the CDR3 is TGTGGTGCCCCCCGCGGGAGGGCCCTACGAGGAGATACGCAGTATTTT.

The V and J genes are TRBV12-3 or TRBV12-4 and TRBJ1-6, with TRBD1 as a possible D gene (5 bases). The CDR3 contains 14 residues. The V and J ends lost 7 bases and 7 bases respectively, with 14 bases between them. Here the CDR3 reads CASILGTANSPLHF. The CDR3 bases are TGTGCCAGCATATTGGGGACGGCGAATTCACCCCTCCACTTT.

This clonotype was detected ten times or more. The gene calls are TRBV7-6 and TRBJ2-3, with unresolved D. Germline V gives CDR1 SGHVS, CDR2 FNYEAQ. This CDR3 is 14 amino acids long. V was cut by 5 bases and J by 0 bases, with 9 bases left in between. The CDR3 DNA sequence: TGTGCCAGCAGCCCCCCAGCTAGCACAGATACGCAGTATTTT. Translation: CASSPPASTDTQYF. The full variable domain, with the rest looked up from reference TRBV7-6 and TRBJ2-3, is GAGVSQSPRYKVTKRGQDVALRCDPISGHVSLYWYRQALGQGPEFLTYFNYEAQQDKSGLPNDRFSAERPEGSISTLTIQRTEQRDSAMYRCASSPPASTDTQYFGPGTRLTVL.

This clonotype appeared a few times. V and J are TRBV5-1 and TRBJ2-1; 8 bases match TRBD1. The CDR3 covers 15 residues. V was pared by 4 bases and J by 1 base, with 4 bases of the junction left unmatched. Germline CDR1 and CDR2: SGHRS and YFSETQ. CDR3 region: CASSGQGRSYNEQFF. The CDR3 DNA reads as TGCGCCAGCAGCGGACAGGGAAGGTCCTACAATGAGCAGTTCTTC.

V usage is TRBV4-1 and J usage is TRBJ2-1; 15 bases align to TRBD2. Germline CDR1 MGHRA, CDR2 YSYEKL. The V segment lost 7 bases and the J segment 9 bases; nucleotides outside the gene matches: 7. CDR3 length: 15 amino acids. The DNA for the CDR3 is TGCGCCAGCAATCGGGGACTAGCGGGAGGCAGTGAGCAGTTCTTC. It specifies CASNRGLAGGSEQFF.

The V gene is TRBV29-1, the J gene TRBJ2-1, with 12 bases matching TRBD2. The CDR3 consists of 18 residues. The junction had 12 bases not matched to a gene; V was cut back by 6 bases and J by 0 bases. Germline V CDR1 and CDR2: SQVTM, ANQGSEA. CDR3 sequence: CSVLAGLAGLLSYNEQFF. The CDR3 nucleotides are TGCAGCGTCCTCGCGGGACTAGCGGGCCTCCTCTCCTACAATGAGCAGTTCTTC.

The CDR3 spells CASRPTTGRPYF. The CDR3 DNA is TGTGCCAGCAGACCTACTACCGGGAGGCCGTACTTC. The rearrangement joins TRBV12-3 or TRBV12-4 to TRBJ2-7; TRBD2 matches at 7 bases. With V trimmed by 6 bases and J by 12 bases, 11 bases remained unmatched. This CDR3 is built from 12 residues.

This clonotype was counted a few times. The chain combines TRBV20-1 with TRBJ2-3; D remains unclear. The CDR3 runs 12 residues. Trimming removed 0 bases at V and 5 bases at J, with 6 bases between. Germline V gene data show CDR1 as DFQATT and CDR2 as SNEGSKA (reference sequence). The CDR3 bases are TGCAGTGCTAGAGATGGAGTAGATACGCAGTATTTT. Encoded protein: CSARDGVDTQYF.